This T cell receptor (beta chain) was retrieved from a study of beta chain features in type 1 diabetes. Study-level results: Among patients with Type 1 diabetes, TCRB CDR3s were moderately but significantly shorter in every one of the four CD4+ subsets.

Comments on this clone: The target antigen is unknown.

Each of the CD4+ naive, central memory, regulatory and stem cell-like memory populations was sorted via CD45RO/CCR7/CD25/CD127/CD95/CD27. Every sorted population was more than 98% pure. The germline gives CDR1 MRHNA, CDR2 SNTAGT. Trimming pared 11 bases from V and 4 bases from J, leaving 6 bases between. The CDR3 length is 10 residues. The whole isolated RNA underwent reverse transcription, so sequencing captured expressed TCRB transcripts. Some clones are missing from TCRdb's copy, which holds only in-frame ones; the method was immunoSEQ multiplex PCR. The sample shows almost 350,000 clones, 7.5% to 9% of them seen only once.

The source is a woman between 18 and 29 years old in good health. The sequencing input was central memory CD4+ T cells from blood. This chain connects TRBV6-4 to TRBJ2-4; D ambiguous. CDR3 nucleotides: TGTGCCGAACCAAAAAACATTCAGTACTTC. As protein: CAEPKNIQYF.